This T cell receptor beta chain is from a study of T cell repertoires in cytomegalovirus infection. Germline assignment: CDR1 MNHEY and CDR2 SMNVEV (reference sequence). Trimming shortened V by 8 bases and J by 10 bases, and 18 bases separated the two germline ends. The CDR3 extends over 14 amino acids. Each CDR3 protein gets one entry after TCRdb re-called the reads with MiXCR. The sample shows hundreds of thousands of distinct CDR3 sequences, more than 25% of them seen only once. About this clonotype: Its antigen remains unidentified.

This chain links TRBV27 with TRBJ1-6; D might be TRBD1 (6 bases). This TCR derives from a human donor in good health (CMV status not recorded). Some clones in this sample may be carry-over from other donors' samples. Sequences were derived from cultured CD8+ T cells from PBMCs, sampled from culture after CMV antigen stimulation. The CDR3 reads CASSPRGGGSPLHF. CDR3 sequence (DNA): TGTGCCAGCTCACCAAGGGGGGGAGGATCACCCCTCCACTTT.